This record looks at one TCR beta chain sequence and its context. These data are taken from a study of blood T cell repertoires in COVID-19. Study background: Spain, Italy and the United States supplied samples that represented acute and convalescent COVID-19. Sample material is recorded as cDNA or gDNA derived from T cells, B-cell-depleted T cells, or PBMCs.

J gave up 4 bases and V 3 bases, and 11 bases lay outside the gene matches. Germline values: CDR1 LNHNV, CDR2 YYDKDF (reference sequence). There are 17 residues in the CDR3. The Seattle site enrolled patients during active infection and followed them longitudinally. Original methodology: Researchers report that nucleated cell counts were estimated from reference gene primer amplification. Assay used: immunoSEQ multiplex PCR; TCRdb lists only in-frame clones, some missing. V and J calls and clone size come straight from that table; D and trimming were deduced from the DNA. Of around 75,000 clones listed, roughly four fifths are singletons.

This receptor was identified in a man over 45 with COVID-19, enrolled during active disease. Specimen: peripheral blood. This sequence joins TRBV15 and TRBJ1-3; 8 bases align to TRBD1. CDR3 DNA: TGTGCCACCAGCAGCCCAGGGGGCTCATCTTTCGGAAACACCATATATTTT. Protein: CATSSPGGSSFGNTIYF.